Sequencing of this T cell receptor (beta chain) was carried out in a study of regulatory T cells in long-lasting Graves disease. Study-wide findings and caveats: Favored usage of TRBV28, TRBJ1-2 and TRBJ2-5 was recorded in persistent disease.

Arm-PCR of CDR3 regions and iRepertoire HTBI primers were the basis on which TCR beta libraries were built. MiXCR, run by TCRdb on the multiplex PCR reads, gives a single entry per CDR3 protein. The data hold 400,000 or so distinct CDR3 sequences, with around 20% observed a single time. In this sample, this clonotype turned up many times. Its specificity is unknown. Germline V CDR1 and CDR2: MNHNS, SASEGT. The CDR3 is made up of 14 amino acids. Trimming left V 5 bases short and J 4 bases short, with 14 bases between. Noted time point: persistent/refractory GD, antithyroid drugs over 5 years with positive TRAb. TCR sequences were obtained from RNA taken from PBMCs.

The V gene is TRBV6-1, the J gene TRBJ2-5; D is ambiguous. The starting material was peripheral blood mononuclear cells (PBMCs), obtained when the disease was refractory, from a patient treated with antithyroid drugs. This TCR was sampled from a female donor with Graves disease. The CDR3 sequence is CASSKDRVAETQYF. CDR3 sequence (DNA): TGTGCCAGCAGTAAAGACCGGGTGGCAGAGACCCAGTACTTC.